Each of the 17 T cell receptor beta chains below was sequenced from the same sample in a study of response to subunit inactivated influenza vaccine (dated by TCRdb to 2016 to 2019). Library generation was performed with RT-PCR. Sequencing instrument: Illumina HiSeq 2500. TCRdb reprocessing: public reads trimmed at Q25 with fastp, clones called with MiXCR, in-frame beta chains kept. Here each entry gathers all rows of one CDR3 protein and keeps the most common genes and DNA. The sample table contains 530,000 or so distinct CDR3 sequences; only one count was recorded for approximately 24% of them. The top ten clones comprise approximately 2% of the sample. This sample comprised CD4+ T cells sorted from PBMCs, obtained about 5 days after vaccination. The receptors shown here come from a man in his fifties or sixties who received an inactivated influenza vaccine. Donor details come from another sample of the same person, matched by shared clones.

This clonotype turned up a few times. CDR3 residues: CSARRDPNEQFF. The CDR3 DNA follows: TGCAGTGCTAGGCGGGACCCCAATGAGCAGTTCTTC. V is TRBV20-1 and J is TRBJ2-1; D possibly corresponds to TRBD2 (6 bases). Looked up from germline, CDR1 is DFQATT and CDR2 is SNEGSKA (reference sequence). This CDR3 spans 12 amino acids. V was clipped by 3 bases and J by 6 bases, with 9 bases between them.

This sequence joins TRBV11-2 and TRBJ2-1; TRBD1 agrees at 9 bases. The CDR3 totals 17 residues. V dropped 1 base and J dropped 5; count of bases not matched to a gene: 9. The germline CDR1 and CDR2 sequences are SGHAT and FQNNGV. The CDR3 spells CASSLVLLRDRDNEQFF. Written as DNA, the CDR3 is TGTGCCAGCAGCTTAGTTCTCTTGAGGGACAGGGACAATGAGCAGTTCTTC.

This clonotype was seen a handful of times. The chain has TRBV12-3 or TRBV12-4 and TRBJ1-4; 10 nucleotides line up with TRBD1. J gave up 7 bases and V 6 bases, and 5 bases lay outside the gene matches. This CDR3 is 14 amino acids long. The chain's CDR3 is CASSSTGGIEKLFF. The DNA for the CDR3 is TGTGCCAGCAGCTCGACAGGGGGCATTGAAAAACTGTTTTTT.

Only a few counts were recorded for this clonotype. The chain joins TRBV7-8 to TRBJ2-1; possibly TRBD1 or TRBD2 for D (7 bases each). The ends were cut back, 5 bases at V and 1 base at J, with 15 bases in the middle. The germline V gene has CDR1 SGHVS and CDR2 FQNEAQ. This CDR3 contains 16 residues. CDR3 in amino acids: CASSLGTAGSYNEQFF. In DNA, the CDR3 is TGTGCCAGCAGCCTAGGGACAGCGGGGTCCTACAATGAGCAGTTCTTC.

CDR3 residues: CSARDQWRAGKGSTDTQYF. The DNA of the CDR3 is TGCAGTGCTAGAGATCAATGGCGAGCAGGGAAGGGTAGCACAGATACGCAGTATTTT. The gene calls are TRBV20-1 and TRBJ2-3; perhaps TRBD1 as D (5 bases). Germline V CDR1 and CDR2: DFQATT, SNEGSKA (reference sequence). The length of the CDR3 is 19 residues. V was trimmed by 0 bases and J by 0 bases, leaving 22 bases between them.

In this sample, this clonotype turned up a few times. The gene calls are TRBV12-3 or TRBV12-4 and TRBJ1-2, with no clear D. Trimming removed 7 bases at V and 8 bases at J, with 17 bases between. CDR3 length equals 13 residues. CDR3 DNA: TGTGCCAGCAAGTTCATGGGCGCGGGAGGCTACACCTTC. It encodes CASKFMGAGGYTF.

This rearrangement joins TRBV7-2 to TRBJ1-5; the D is unclear. Trimming removed 4 bases from V and 3 bases from J, with 7 bases in between. CDR1 is SGHTA, CDR2 FQGNSA, per germline. The CDR3 consists of 13 residues. The CDR3 coding sequence is TGTGCCAGCAGCTCGGACTTCAATCAGCCCCAGCATTTT. Protein: CASSSDFNQPQHF.

This chain joins TRBV11-2 and TRBJ1-2; D not resolved. Germline CDR1 is SGHAT and CDR2 is FQNNGV. V was clipped by 5 bases and J by 4 bases, with 17 bases between them. CDR3 size: 15 residues. Here the CDR3 reads CASSPRLGQTYGYTF. The CDR3 DNA follows: TGTGCCAGCAGCCCCAGGCTAGGTCAGACCTATGGCTACACCTTC.

The chain joins TRBV20-1 to TRBJ1-1; D is undetermined. V was shortened by 3 bases and J by 4 bases, with 9 bases between the two germline ends. Per germline, CDR1 DFQATT and CDR2 SNEGSKA (reference sequence). This CDR3 is built from 12 residues. CDR3 bases: TGCAGTGCTAGGGGATCTCCCACTGAAGCTTTCTTT. Its translation is CSARGSPTEAFF.

The chain recombines TRBV12-3 or TRBV12-4 with TRBJ1-1; possible D gene TRBD1, 5 bases. This CDR3 is built from 15 residues. The V gene lost 3 bases and the J gene lost 0 bases, with 11 bases spanning the gap. CDR3 DNA: TGTGCCAGCAGTTTGGCAGGGCTGCTGAACACTGAAGCTTTCTTT. It translates to CASSLAGLLNTEAFF.

This clonotype was seen a handful of times. The chain uses TRBV12-3 or TRBV12-4 and TRBJ1-5, with a tentative D call TRBD1 (5 bases). V lost 2 bases and J 2 bases, leaving 7 bases between the germline ends. The CDR3 is 14 amino acids. The CDR3 sequence: CASSLLGRNQPQHF. In DNA, the CDR3 is TGTGCCAGCAGTTTACTGGGACGCAATCAGCCCCAGCATTTT.

The CDR3 region is CSVARTVLNTEAFF. The CDR3 DNA follows: TGCAGCGTTGCACGGACAGTTTTGAACACTGAAGCTTTCTTT. The chain joins TRBV29-1 to TRBJ1-1; TRBD1 is a possible D gene (6 bases). Germline V gene data show CDR1 as SQVTM and CDR2 as ANQGSEA. The CDR3 is made up of 14 amino acids. V shed 4 bases and J shed 0 bases, with 12 bases lying between them.

The chain employs TRBV20-1 and TRBJ2-7; weak D call: TRBD2 (6 bases). The germline V gene encodes CDR1 DFQATT and CDR2 SNEGSKA (reference sequence). The CDR3 length is 13 residues. Trimming removed 8 bases from V and 4 bases from J, with 18 bases in between. CDR3 sequence reads: CSFSSGTLYEQYF. DNA of the CDR3: TGCAGTTTTTCCTCCGGGACTTTATACGAGCAGTACTTC.

The chain links TRBV5-1 to TRBJ2-1; a weak D match, TRBD2 (5 bases). The CDR3 runs to 15 residues. V shed 3 bases and J shed 2 bases, with 12 bases lying between them. Germline assignment: CDR1 SGHRS and CDR2 YFSETQ. Here the CDR3 reads CASSYAGEAYNEQFF. DNA for the CDR3: TGCGCCAGCAGCTACGCGGGCGAGGCCTACAATGAGCAGTTCTTC.

In its sample, this clonotype was seen a few times. The chain links TRBV12-3 or TRBV12-4 to TRBJ1-5, with 7 bases lining up with TRBD1. This CDR3 contains 15 residues. Trimming removed 4 bases from V and 7 bases from J; junction bases left unmatched: 10. Here the CDR3 DNA reads TGTGCCAGCAGTTCTCGGGTCCAGGGGGGCCAGCCCCAGCATTTT. This encodes CASSSRVQGGQPQHF.

This clonotype was counted between two and nine times. This sequence joins TRBV29-1 and TRBJ2-5, with D tentatively TRBD2 (5 bases). Germline lookup yields CDR1 SQVTM and CDR2 ANQGSEA. The CDR3 is 14 amino acids. The germline V and J ends were trimmed by 0 bases and 4 bases, with 12 bases remaining between them. The CDR3 here is CSVEDRRGIETQYF. In nucleotides, the CDR3 is TGCAGCGTTGAAGATCGTCGGGGAATAGAGACCCAGTACTTC.

This clonotype turned up a few times. The chain is built from TRBV19 and TRBJ2-1; D unclear. V lost 1 base and J lost 8, with 3 bases in between. Germline loops: CDR1 LNHDA, CDR2 SQIVND (reference sequence). The CDR3 is 11 amino acids. The CDR3 coding sequence is TGTGCCAGTAGTATAGGACATGAGCAGTTCTTC. Its translation is CASSIGHEQFF.